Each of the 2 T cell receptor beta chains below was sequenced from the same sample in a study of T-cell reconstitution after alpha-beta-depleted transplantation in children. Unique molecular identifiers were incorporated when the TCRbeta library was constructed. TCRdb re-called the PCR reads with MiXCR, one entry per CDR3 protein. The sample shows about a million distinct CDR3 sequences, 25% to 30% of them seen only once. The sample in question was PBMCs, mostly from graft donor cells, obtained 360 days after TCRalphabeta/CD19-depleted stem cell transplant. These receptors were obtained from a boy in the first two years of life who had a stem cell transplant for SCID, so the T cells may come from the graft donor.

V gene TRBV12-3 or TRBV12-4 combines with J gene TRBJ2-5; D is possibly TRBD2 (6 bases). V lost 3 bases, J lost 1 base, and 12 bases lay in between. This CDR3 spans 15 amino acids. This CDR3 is CASSFLTSTQETQYF. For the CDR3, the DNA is TGTGCCAGCAGTTTCCTGACTAGTACCCAAGAGACCCAGTACTTC.

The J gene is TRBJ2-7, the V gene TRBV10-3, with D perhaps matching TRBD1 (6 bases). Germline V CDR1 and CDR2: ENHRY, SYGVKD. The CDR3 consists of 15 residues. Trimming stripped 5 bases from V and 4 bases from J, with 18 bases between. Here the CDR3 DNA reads TGTGCCATCAGTTTAGCAGGGGAAGGTTCGTACGAGCAGTACTTC. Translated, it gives CAISLAGEGSYEQYF.